This entry lists 26 T cell receptor beta chains sequenced from one sample in a study of long-term antiretroviral therapy in people with HIV. With survey level as its setting, the immunoSEQ assay was v3.0. Measured with immunoSEQ multiplex PCR; TCRdb has only the in-frame clones, and not every one. This table holds about 34,000 clones, 70% to 90% found once. This sample comprised unsorted PBMCs, obtained 2.7 to 2.9 years before starting antiretroviral therapy. The receptor source for this set is a woman aged 30 to 39 with HIV.

J is TRBJ2-5 and V is TRBV10-3, with 11 bases fitting TRBD2. V was pared by 6 bases and J by 4 bases, with 1 base of the junction left unmatched. This CDR3 is built from 13 residues. Per the germline V gene, CDR1 is ENHRY and CDR2 is SYGVKD. This CDR3 is CAIRGTSGETQYF. CDR3 nucleotide sequence: TGTGCCATCAGGGGGACTAGCGGAGAGACCCAGTACTTC.

As DNA, the CDR3 is TGTGCCACCCTAAAAAGCTATAGCAATCAGCCCCAGCATTTT. Translated, it gives CATLKSYSNQPQHF. The chain recombines TRBV6-1 with TRBJ1-5; no clear D. Germline CDR1 is MNHNS and CDR2 is SASEGT. V dropped 10 bases and J dropped 0 bases, with 13 bases sitting between them. The length of the CDR3 is 14 residues.

This clone was seen only a few times. V usage is TRBV2 and J usage is TRBJ1-2, with D unclear. Looked up from germline, CDR1 is SNHLY and CDR2 is FYNNEI. The CDR3 has 13 residues. V was trimmed by 6 bases and J by 8 bases, leaving 16 bases between them. CDR3 in amino acids: CASRLRAPGGYTF. The CDR3 coding sequence is TGTGCCAGCAGGCTCCGGGCCCCTGGGGGCTACACCTTC.

This clone was observed once. V and J are TRBV30 and TRBJ2-5; D may correspond to TRBD1 or TRBD2 (5 bases each). CDR3 length: 13 amino acids. Germline V gene data show CDR1 as GTSNPN and CDR2 as SVGIG (reference sequence). The V and J ends lost 0 bases and 3 bases respectively, with 8 bases between them. DNA of the CDR3: TGTGCCTGGAGTGTACTAGGGGAAGAGACCCAGTACTTC. It yields the protein CAWSVLGEETQYF.

V and J are TRBV6-6 and TRBJ2-1; TRBD1 is a possible D gene (8 bases). Germline V gives CDR1 MNHNY, CDR2 SVGAGI (reference sequence). Trimming took 6 bases from V and 9 from J, leaving 21 bases between them. The CDR3 consists of 15 residues. CDR3 residues: CASSRGQGGASEQFF. The CDR3 DNA sequence: TGTGCCAGCAGCCGTGGACAGGGAGGGGCAAGTGAGCAGTTCTTC.

The rearrangement links TRBV5-1 to TRBJ1-3; D remains unclear. This CDR3 contains 15 residues. Trimming pared 4 bases from V and 0 bases from J, leaving 11 bases between. The V gene's germline CDR1 is SGHRS and CDR2 YFSETQ. Written as DNA, the CDR3 is TGCGCCAGCAGCCTGGGTGAGATCTCTGGAAACACCATATATTTT. Translation: CASSLGEISGNTIYF.

The rearrangement joins TRBV29-1 to TRBJ2-5, with D tentatively TRBD2 (7 bases). The V end lost 7 bases, the J end lost 2 bases, and 20 bases lay between the germline ends. The length of the CDR3 is 15 residues. Germline V lookup: CDR1 SQVTM, CDR2 ANQGSEA. CDR3 nucleotides: TGCAGCGGGCGACCTCGGGGGGCTTTACAAGAGACCCAGTACTTC. It yields the protein CSGRPRGALQETQYF.

The chain carries TRBV9 and TRBJ1-3; no definite D call. The CDR3 loop spans 13 amino acids. The V gene's germline CDR1 is SGDLS and CDR2 YYNGEE. V lost 3 bases and J 0 bases, leaving 4 bases between the germline ends. Written as DNA, the CDR3 is TGTGCCAGCAGCGGAGGCTCTGGAAACACCATATATTTT. This encodes CASSGGSGNTIYF.

This chain links TRBV6-5 with TRBJ1-2, with a possible D match to TRBD1 (6 bases). The CDR3 covers 14 residues. Trimming cost V 2 bases and J 0 bases, with 7 bases left between them. CDR1 MNHEY and CDR2 SVGAGI come from the germline V gene. The CDR3 is CASSYGTPNYGYTF. The DNA of the CDR3 is TGTGCCAGCAGTTACGGGACACCTAACTATGGCTACACCTTC.

The chain combines TRBV27 with TRBJ2-5; TRBD1 matches 11 bases. The CDR3 totals 16 residues. CDR1 is MNHEY, CDR2 SMNVEV, per germline (reference sequence). Trimming at V came to 4 bases and at J to 4 bases, leaving 8 bases not matched to a gene. The CDR3 DNA reads TGTGCCAGCAGTTCCGGGACAGGGGGGTCCGGAGAGACCCAGTACTTC. It codes for CASSSGTGGSGETQYF.

The chain joins TRBV4-1 to TRBJ1-2; no clear D. The germline V gene has CDR1 MGHRA and CDR2 YSYEKL. Between the trimmed V and J ends, which lost 0 bases and 4 bases, there was a span of 15 bases. CDR3 length equals 16 residues. The CDR3 here is CASSQDDGPGIYGYTF. The CDR3 bases are TGCGCCAGCAGCCAAGATGACGGGCCAGGTATCTATGGCTACACCTTC.

The chain uses TRBV7-3 and TRBJ2-1; 10 bases match TRBD2. Per germline, CDR1 SGHTA and CDR2 FQGTGA. V was clipped by 0 bases and J by 6 bases; unmatched bases: 2. The CDR3 has 15 residues. The CDR3 nucleotides read TGTGCCAGCAGCTTAACTAGCGGGAGGTTCAATGAGCAGTTCTTC. Translated: CASSLTSGRFNEQFF.

The J gene is TRBJ2-5, the V gene TRBV30, with TRBD2 as a possible D gene (6 bases). The CDR3 sequence is 13 residues long. Per the germline V gene, CDR1 is GTSNPN and CDR2 is SVGIG (reference sequence). V was shortened by 4 bases and J by 1 base, with 10 bases between the two germline ends. In DNA form, the CDR3 reads TGTGCCTGGACGGAGGGCGTCCAAGAGACCCAGTACTTC. Residues: CAWTEGVQETQYF.

This chain links TRBV18 with TRBJ1-1, with TRBD1 matching over 9 bases. The CDR3 has 13 residues. After removal of 1 base from V and 8 bases from J, the junction contained 2 bases not matched to a gene. Germline V lookup: CDR1 KGHSH, CDR2 LQKENI. CDR3 bases: TGTGCCAGCTCACCACGGGACAGGGAGGAAGCTTTCTTT. Protein product: CASSPRDREEAFF.

The gene calls are TRBV4-2 and TRBJ1-1; D is possibly TRBD1 (5 bases). V was cut by 2 bases and J by 4 bases, with 11 bases left in between. Germline CDR1 and CDR2: LGHNA and YNFKEQ. CDR3 length: 14 amino acids. Here the CDR3 reads CASSQSRASTEAFF. Here the CDR3 DNA reads TGTGCCAGCAGCCAATCCAGGGCGAGCACTGAAGCTTTCTTT.

This rearrangement joins TRBV6-1 to TRBJ2-4; D is uncertain. This CDR3 has 11 amino acids. V was shortened by 3 bases and J by 12 bases, with 9 bases between the two germline ends. Per the germline V gene, CDR1 is MNHNS and CDR2 is SASEGT. DNA of the CDR3: TGTGCCAGCAGTGATAAGCACGGTCAGTACTTC. Translation gives CASSDKHGQYF.

V gene TRBV27 combines with J gene TRBJ2-2; the D is unclear. The V and J ends lost 5 bases and 0 bases respectively, with 4 bases between them. The germline gives CDR1 MNHEY, CDR2 SMNVEV (reference sequence). The CDR3 contains 13 residues. The CDR3 loop is CASSDSNTGELFF. CDR3 nucleotide sequence: TGTGCCAGCAGTGACTCGAACACCGGGGAGCTGTTTTTT.

The CDR3 reads CASSLQKTQYF. The CDR3 DNA follows: TGTGCCAGCAGCCTCCAGAAGACCCAGTACTTC. This chain links TRBV11-1 with TRBJ2-5; D call uncertain. V lost 5 bases and J 6 bases, leaving 7 bases between the germline ends. Germline CDR1 and CDR2: SGHAT and FQDESV (reference sequence). The CDR3 extends over 11 amino acids. Full variable domain (outside the CDR3, taken from reference TRBV11-1 and TRBJ2-5): EAEVAQSPRYKITEKSQAVAFWCDPISGHATLYWYRQILGQGPELLVQFQDESVVDDSQLPKDRFSAERLKGVDSTLKIQPAELGDSAMYLCASSLQKTQYFGPGTRLLVL.

The J gene is TRBJ2-7, the V gene TRBV6-6; maybe TRBD1 (5 bases). The V end was cut by 6 bases, the J end by 0 bases, with 12 bases between. This CDR3 contains 14 residues. CDR1 MNHNY and CDR2 SVGAGI come from the germline V gene (reference sequence). CDR3 loop: CASRNRDSSYEQYF. The CDR3 nucleotides read TGTGCCAGCAGAAACCGCGACAGCTCCTACGAGCAGTACTTC.

The chain joins TRBV19 to TRBJ1-5, with D possibly matching TRBD1 (5 bases). The V gene's germline CDR1 is LNHDA and CDR2 SQIVND (reference sequence). The V gene lost 5 bases and the J gene lost 0 bases, with 20 bases spanning the gap. The CDR3 has 18 residues. CDR3 nucleotides: TGTGCCAGTAGTGGCAGTATTGGGGGATATTTTAGCAATCAGCCCCAGCATTTT. Translation: CASSGSIGGYFSNQPQHF.

V and J are TRBV2 and TRBJ1-5; no clear D gene. V was pared by 8 bases and J by 6 bases, with 14 bases between. Per germline, CDR1 SNHLY and CDR2 FYNNEI. CDR3 length: 13 residues. CDR3 in amino acids: CASAAGGPQPQHF. Written as DNA, the CDR3 is TGTGCCAGCGCCGCGGGAGGGCCTCAGCCCCAGCATTTT.

J is TRBJ2-7 and V is TRBV29-1; TRBD2 is a possible D gene (6 bases). CDR3 size: 13 residues. Deletions cut 5 bases from V and 4 bases from J, with 15 bases between. The germline gives CDR1 SQVTM, CDR2 ANQGSEA. CDR3 in amino acids: CSVLRPGRYEQYF. Here the CDR3 DNA reads TGCAGCGTTCTCAGACCGGGGAGGTACGAGCAGTACTTC.

This sequence joins TRBV19 and TRBJ1-5; D gene ambiguous. The germline V gene has CDR1 LNHDA and CDR2 SQIVND (reference sequence). The germline V and J ends were trimmed by 3 bases and 5 bases, with 20 bases remaining between them. The CDR3 contains 17 residues. This CDR3 is CASSISLDSGRHQPQHF. The CDR3 nucleotides are TGTGCCAGTAGTATCAGTCTAGACTCCGGACGGCATCAGCCCCAGCATTTT.

This chain joins TRBV4-1 and TRBJ2-2, with D uncertain. This CDR3 comprises 16 residues. Trimming took 0 bases from V and 4 from J, leaving 12 bases between them. The germline CDR1 and CDR2 sequences are MGHRA and YSYEKL. The CDR3 region is CASSQDWAVGTGELFF. The CDR3 nucleotides read TGCGCCAGCAGCCAAGACTGGGCGGTGGGCACCGGGGAGCTGTTTTTT.

The V call is TRBV5-1, the J call TRBJ1-1; no clear D. V was pared by 1 base and J by 5 bases, with 12 bases between. The CDR3 has 14 amino acids. Germline lookup yields CDR1 SGHRS and CDR2 YFSETQ. This chain's CDR3 is CASSLPGVRTEAFF. In DNA, the CDR3 is TGCGCCAGCAGCTTGCCCGGGGTTAGAACTGAAGCTTTCTTT.

The V gene is TRBV19, the J gene TRBJ2-3; D is perhaps TRBD2 (5 bases). The CDR3 has 14 residues. Germline V CDR1 and CDR2: LNHDA, SQIVND (reference sequence). Between the trimmed V and J ends, which lost 4 bases and 5 bases, there was a span of 13 bases. CDR3 bases: TGTGCCAGTAGTAGGCTGGACGGAGGAGATACGCAGTATTTT. It specifies CASSRLDGGDTQYF.